This T cell receptor beta chain was documented in a study of radiation and T cells in renal cell carcinoma. Whole-study results and caveats: Top tumor clonotypes rose in blood 2 weeks post-radiation, then contracted.

Method: immunoSEQ multiplex PCR; TCRdb's copy keeps in-frame clones and lacks some. The table includes some 150,000 clones, roughly 80% detected once. The sample's time point: baseline pretreatment blood. Described treatment: 15 Gy SBRT to primary tumor, nephrectomy 4 weeks later. This renal cell carcinoma was of the clear cell type. Of note for this clone: Its antigen is still unknown.

Germline V gene lookup returns CDR1 SGHRS and CDR2 YFSETQ. V lost 5 bases and J lost 2; bases outside the gene matches: 10. The CDR3 loop spans 15 amino acids. The receptor's source is a woman between 45 and 60 years old with renal cell carcinoma. This chain joins TRBV5-1 and TRBJ2-7, with 7 bases lining up with TRBD1. Sequenced material: blood, taken from a patient whose treatment included radiotherapy and nephrectomy. The CDR3 sequence: CASSSLGTEPYEQYF. The CDR3 DNA reads as TGCGCCAGCAGTAGTCTCGGGACAGAGCCCTACGAGCAGTACTTC. The full variable domain, with the rest looked up from reference TRBV5-1 and TRBJ2-7, is KAGVTQTPRYLIKTRGQQVTLSCSPISGHRSVSWYQQTPGQGLQFLFEYFSETQRNKGNFPGRFSGRQFSNSRSEMNVSTLELGDSALYLCASSSLGTEPYEQYFGPGTRLTVT.